These 20 T cell receptor beta chains originate from one sample sequenced in a study of monozygotic twins with inflammatory bowel disease. TCRdb re-called the 5' RACE reads and catalogs CDR3 proteins one per entry, DNA excluded. In all, the sample yields roughly 150,000 distinct CDR3 sequences. The sequenced material came from blood. The source of these receptors is a human donor with ulcerative colitis or Crohn's disease, or a healthy co-twin of an affected twin (not recorded which).

V usage is TRBV5-1 and J usage is TRBJ2-3; the TCRdb call, TRBD2, lacks DNA for checking. There are 14 residues in the CDR3. Germline CDR1 and CDR2: SGHRS and YFSETQ. The CDR3 loop reads CASSLERGSDTQYF.

CDR3 loop: CASSLQGTNTEAFF. The rearrangement joins TRBV7-2 to TRBJ1-1; TCRdb calls TRBD1, which cannot be checked without DNA. This CDR3 contains 14 residues. CDR1 and CDR2 (germline): SGHTA, FQGNSA.

The chain joins TRBV5-1 to TRBJ2-7; absent DNA, TCRdb's TRBD1 call cannot be checked. The germline gives CDR1 SGHRS, CDR2 YFSETQ. This CDR3 is 14 amino acids long. The CDR3 region is CASSSWTGAYEQYF. Using reference TRBV5-1 and TRBJ2-7 for the parts outside the CDR3, the full variable domain is KAGVTQTPRYLIKTRGQQVTLSCSPISGHRSVSWYQQTPGQGLQFLFEYFSETQRNKGNFPGRFSGRQFSNSRSEMNVSTLELGDSALYLCASSSWTGAYEQYFGPGTRLTVT.

The genes are TRBV7-4 and TRBJ1-2; TCRdb lists TRBD1, though no DNA is available to test this call. This CDR3 comprises 13 residues. CDR1 and CDR2 from the germline V gene are SGHVT and SQSDAQ. The CDR3 protein is CASSSRQGGGYTF.

The chain has TRBV5-1 and TRBJ2-2. Germline V lookup: CDR1 SGHRS, CDR2 YFSETQ. The CDR3 is 15 amino acids. The CDR3 is CASSLDGTYTGELFF.

The chain uses TRBV7-2 and TRBJ1-2; with no DNA, the TCRdb D assignment of TRBD1 cannot be verified. This CDR3 spans 12 amino acids. Per germline, CDR1 SGHTA and CDR2 FQGNSA. CDR3 region: CASSSQGYGYTF.

The rearrangement joins TRBV7-9 to TRBJ2-5; TCRdb designates TRBD1, a call that cannot be tested without DNA. Germline values: CDR1 SEHNR, CDR2 FQNEAQ (reference sequence). The CDR3 extends over 15 amino acids. CDR3 sequence reads: CASRPYRGHEETQYF.

V usage is TRBV4-2 and J usage is TRBJ2-7; TCRdb returns TRBD2, unconfirmable since there is no DNA. Germline values: CDR1 LGHNA, CDR2 YNFKEQ. This CDR3 contains 17 residues. CDR3 residues: CASSQDPLPGPRREQYF.

This chain connects TRBV5-1 to TRBJ1-4. This CDR3 has 14 residues. Germline CDR1 is SGHRS and CDR2 is YFSETQ. The CDR3: CASSPTVPNEKLFF.

V usage is TRBV5-1 and J usage is TRBJ2-7. The CDR3 covers 15 residues. Germline CDR1 is SGHRS and CDR2 is YFSETQ. The CDR3 region is CASSLFGQGSYEQYF. Full variable domain (remainder filled in from reference TRBV5-1 and TRBJ2-7): KAGVTQTPRYLIKTRGQQVTLSCSPISGHRSVSWYQQTPGQGLQFLFEYFSETQRNKGNFPGRFSGRQFSNSRSEMNVSTLELGDSALYLCASSLFGQGSYEQYFGPGTRLTVT.

This chain links TRBV27 with TRBJ1-1. The CDR3 consists of 12 residues. Per germline, CDR1 MNHEY and CDR2 SMNVEV (reference sequence). This CDR3 is CASSLTGSDAFF.

This chain connects TRBV29-1 to TRBJ2-1; TCRdb calls TRBD1, which cannot be checked without DNA. The CDR3 is made up of 13 amino acids. The germline V gene has CDR1 SQVTM and CDR2 ANQGSEA. This chain's CDR3 is CSTPGPLHNEQFF.

V gene TRBV24-1 combines with J gene TRBJ2-3. Germline V gives CDR1 KGHDR, CDR2 SFDVKD. The CDR3 sequence is 16 residues long. The CDR3 here is CATSEQERNGPDTQYF.

The V gene is TRBV4-2, the J gene TRBJ2-5. The germline CDR1 and CDR2 sequences are LGHNA and YNFKEQ. This CDR3 comprises 14 residues. CDR3 region: CASSDGRVGETQYF.

The chain uses TRBV6-5 and TRBJ1-1. The V gene's germline CDR1 is MNHEY and CDR2 SVGAGI. This CDR3 contains 15 residues. CDR3 loop: CASSYSFRLNTEAFF.

The V gene is TRBV13, the J gene TRBJ2-2; the TRBD2 assignment by TCRdb is unverifiable without DNA. CDR3 length equals 16 residues. From germline, CDR1 is PRHDT and CDR2 FYEKMQ (reference sequence). The CDR3 protein is CASSLGLAGNTGELFF.

The gene calls are TRBV5-1 and TRBJ2-3. Per germline, CDR1 SGHRS and CDR2 YFSETQ. The CDR3 spans 12 residues. The CDR3 loop reads CASSAGTDTQYF.

The V call is TRBV5-1, the J call TRBJ2-3; without DNA, the TCRdb call of TRBD2 cannot be checked. This CDR3 region has 16 residues. Germline V lookup: CDR1 SGHRS, CDR2 YFSETQ. CDR3 region: CASSGGPERGTDTQYF.

V and J are TRBV7-2 and TRBJ2-3; absent DNA, TCRdb's TRBD2 call cannot be checked. Germline-derived CDR1 and CDR2 are SGHTA and FQGNSA. The CDR3 is 15 amino acids. The chain's CDR3 is CASSLASGGADTQYF.

CDR3: CASMGQGYNEQFF. This chain joins TRBV5-1 and TRBJ2-1; TCRdb's assignment of TRBD1 cannot be checked, as there is no DNA. CDR1 is SGHRS, CDR2 YFSETQ, per germline. CDR3 length: 13 amino acids. Looking up the rest from reference TRBV5-1 and TRBJ2-1 gives the full variable domain: KAGVTQTPRYLIKTRGQQVTLSCSPISGHRSVSWYQQTPGQGLQFLFEYFSETQRNKGNFPGRFSGRQFSNSRSEMNVSTLELGDSALYLCASMGQGYNEQFFGPGTRLTVL.